This T cell receptor (beta chain) is from a study of T cells in Graves' hyperthyroidism and ophthalmopathy. Overall study findings and caveats: Blood also contained most expanded thyroid clonotypes above 0.001. Model output signaled ophthalmopathy a median roughly six months ahead of onset.

TCR beta CDR3 region amplification was performed from RNA transcripts. In the first-round RT-PCR of the TCR CDR3, the HTBI primer set was used. From the multiplex PCR reads, TCRdb called clonotypes with MiXCR, one entry per CDR3 protein. The sample shows 250,000 to 400,000 distinct CDR3 sequences, around 13% of them seen only once. J gave up 5 bases and V 0 bases, and 4 bases lay outside the gene matches. This CDR3 contains 15 residues. Germline assignment: CDR1 SGHAT and CDR2 FQNNGV. Remarks on this clonotype: Its specificity is not known.

This sequence originates from a woman aged 40 to 49 with Graves' ophthalmopathy. The chain is built from TRBV11-2 and TRBJ1-2, with 9 bases identical to TRBD1. Source material: blood. The DNA for the CDR3 is TGTGCCAGCAGCTTAGAGGGGACAGGGCCTTATGGCTACACCTTC. Amino acids: CASSLEGTGPYGYTF.